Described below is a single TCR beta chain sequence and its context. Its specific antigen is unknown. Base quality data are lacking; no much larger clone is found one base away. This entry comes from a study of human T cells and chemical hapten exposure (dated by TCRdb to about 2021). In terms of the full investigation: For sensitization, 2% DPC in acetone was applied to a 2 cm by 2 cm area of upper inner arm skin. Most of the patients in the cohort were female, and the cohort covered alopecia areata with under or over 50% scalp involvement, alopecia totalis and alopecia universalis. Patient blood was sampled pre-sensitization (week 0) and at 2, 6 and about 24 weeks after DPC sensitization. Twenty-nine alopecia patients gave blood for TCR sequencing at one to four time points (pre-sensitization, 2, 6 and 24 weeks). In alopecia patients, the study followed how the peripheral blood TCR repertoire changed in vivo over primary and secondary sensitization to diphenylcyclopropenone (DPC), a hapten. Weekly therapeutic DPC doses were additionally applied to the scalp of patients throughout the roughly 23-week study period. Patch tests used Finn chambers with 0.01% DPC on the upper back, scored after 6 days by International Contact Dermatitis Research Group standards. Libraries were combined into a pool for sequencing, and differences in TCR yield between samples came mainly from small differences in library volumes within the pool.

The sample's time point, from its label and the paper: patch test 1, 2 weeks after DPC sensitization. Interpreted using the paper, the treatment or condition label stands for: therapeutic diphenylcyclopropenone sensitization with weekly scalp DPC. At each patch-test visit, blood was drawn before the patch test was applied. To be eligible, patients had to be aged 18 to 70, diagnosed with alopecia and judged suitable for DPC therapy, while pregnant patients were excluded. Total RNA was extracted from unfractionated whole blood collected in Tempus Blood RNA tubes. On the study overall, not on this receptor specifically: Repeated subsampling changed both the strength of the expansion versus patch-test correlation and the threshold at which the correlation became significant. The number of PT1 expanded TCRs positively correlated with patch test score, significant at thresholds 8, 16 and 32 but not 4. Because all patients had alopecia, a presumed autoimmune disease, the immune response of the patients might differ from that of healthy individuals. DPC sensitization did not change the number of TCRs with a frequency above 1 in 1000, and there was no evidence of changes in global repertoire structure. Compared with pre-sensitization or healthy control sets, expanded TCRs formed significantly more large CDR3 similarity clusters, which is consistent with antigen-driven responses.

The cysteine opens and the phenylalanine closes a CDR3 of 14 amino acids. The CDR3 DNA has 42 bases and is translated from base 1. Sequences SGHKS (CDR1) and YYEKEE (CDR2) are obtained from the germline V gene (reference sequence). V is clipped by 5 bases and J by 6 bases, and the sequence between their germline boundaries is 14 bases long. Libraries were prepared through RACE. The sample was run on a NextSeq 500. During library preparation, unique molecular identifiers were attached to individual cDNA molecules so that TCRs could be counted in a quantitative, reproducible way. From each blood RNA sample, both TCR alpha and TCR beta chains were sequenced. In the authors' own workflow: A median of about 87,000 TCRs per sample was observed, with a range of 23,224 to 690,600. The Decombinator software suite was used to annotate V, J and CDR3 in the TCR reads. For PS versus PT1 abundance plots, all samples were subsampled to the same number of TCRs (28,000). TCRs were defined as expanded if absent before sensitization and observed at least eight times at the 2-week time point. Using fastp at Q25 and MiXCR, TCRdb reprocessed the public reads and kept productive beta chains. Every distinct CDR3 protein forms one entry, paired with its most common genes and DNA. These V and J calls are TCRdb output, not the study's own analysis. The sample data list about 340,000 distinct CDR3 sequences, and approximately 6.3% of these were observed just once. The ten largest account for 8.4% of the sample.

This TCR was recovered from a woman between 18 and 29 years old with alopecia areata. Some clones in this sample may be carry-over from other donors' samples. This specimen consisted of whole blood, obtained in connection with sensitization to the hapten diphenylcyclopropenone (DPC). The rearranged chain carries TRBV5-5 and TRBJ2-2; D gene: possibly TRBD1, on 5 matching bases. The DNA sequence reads TGTGCCAGCAGTCCTCCAGGGATTGCCGGGGAGCTGTTTTTT. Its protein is CASSPPGIAGELFF. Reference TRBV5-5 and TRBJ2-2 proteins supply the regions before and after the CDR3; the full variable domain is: DAGVTQSPTHLIKTRGQQVTLRCSPISGHKSVSWYQQVLGQGPQFIFQYYEKEERGRGNFPDRFSARQFPNYSSELNVNALLLGDSALYLCASSPPGIAGELFFGEGSRLTVL.